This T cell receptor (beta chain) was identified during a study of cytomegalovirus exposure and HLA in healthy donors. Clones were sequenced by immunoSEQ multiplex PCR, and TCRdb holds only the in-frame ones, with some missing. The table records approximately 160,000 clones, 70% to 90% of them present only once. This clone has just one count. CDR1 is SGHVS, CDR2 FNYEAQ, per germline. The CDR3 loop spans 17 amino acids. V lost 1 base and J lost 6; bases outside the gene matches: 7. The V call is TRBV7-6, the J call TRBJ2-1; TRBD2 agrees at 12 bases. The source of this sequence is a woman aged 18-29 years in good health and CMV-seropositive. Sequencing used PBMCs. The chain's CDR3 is CASSLGTSGILGNEQFF. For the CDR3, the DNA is TGTGCCAGCAGCTTAGGGACTAGCGGGATTTTAGGCAATGAGCAGTTCTTC.